This entry lists 29 T cell receptor beta chains sequenced from one sample in a study of blood T cell repertoires in COVID-19. The table came from immunoSEQ multiplex PCR; TCRdb's copy has only in-frame clones and leaves some out. The sample records about 190,000 clones, about 80% being singletons. The sequencing input was peripheral blood. All receptors derive from a man between 25 and 39 years old with active or convalescent COVID-19.

The chain links TRBV3-1 (or the pseudogene TRBV3-2) to TRBJ2-6; D remains ambiguous. V shed 4 bases and J shed 4 bases, with 5 bases lying between them. The CDR3 extends over 13 amino acids. Germline V CDR1 and CDR2: LGHDT, YNNKEL (reference sequence). For the CDR3, the DNA is TGTGCCAGCAGCCTTGGCGGGGCCAACGTCCTGACTTTC. Protein product: CASSLGGANVLTF.

The V gene is TRBV7-9, the J gene TRBJ1-1, with D perhaps TRBD1 (5 bases). CDR1 and CDR2 (germline): SEHNR, FQNEAQ (reference sequence). V was clipped by 2 bases and J by 0 bases, with 10 bases between them. This CDR3 contains 15 residues. CDR3 bases: TGTGCCAGCAGCTTAAACACAGGAATGAACACTGAAGCTTTCTTT. This encodes CASSLNTGMNTEAFF.

V is TRBV19 and J is TRBJ1-1; TRBD1 agrees at 8 bases. The CDR3 spans 15 residues. Germline V gene sequence: CDR1 LNHDA, CDR2 SQIVND (reference sequence). V lost 4 bases to trimming and J lost 4 bases; unmatched junction nucleotides: 8. The CDR3 sequence is CASSTQGALGTEAFF. CDR3 sequence (DNA): TGTGCCAGTAGTACGCAGGGGGCTCTGGGCACTGAAGCTTTCTTT.

The CDR3 sequence: CATSDLTRSGELFF. The CDR3 coding sequence is TGTGCCACCAGTGACCTAACTAGATCCGGGGAGCTGTTTTTT. The chain has TRBV24-1 and TRBJ2-2, with D perhaps TRBD2 (5 bases). Between the trimmed V and J ends, which lost 4 bases and 6 bases, there was a span of 11 bases. CDR3 length: 14 residues. From germline, CDR1 is KGHDR and CDR2 SFDVKD.

This clone is a singleton in its sample. The genes are TRBV28 and TRBJ2-4, with D unclear. With 6 bases removed from V and 5 bases from J, the gap between germline ends came to 8 bases. Per the germline V gene, CDR1 is MDHEN and CDR2 is SYDVKM. CDR3 length: 12 amino acids. The CDR3 region has the DNA TGTGCCAGCAGGACCCAGGAAAACATTCAGTACTTC. It encodes CASRTQENIQYF. Together with reference TRBV28 and TRBJ2-4, the CDR3 gives the full variable domain: DVKVTQSSRYLVKRTGEKVFLECVQDMDHENMFWYRQDPGLGLRLIYFSYDVKMKEKGDIPEGYSVSREKKERFSLILESASTNQTSMYLCASRTQENIQYFGAGTRLSVL.

CDR3 loop: CASSHGLAEPTDTQYF. CDR3 DNA: TGCGCCAGCAGCCACGGACTAGCGGAACCCACAGATACGCAGTATTTT. The rearrangement links TRBV4-1 to TRBJ2-3; 10 nucleotides agree with TRBD2. Trimming took 3 bases from V and 2 from J; bases not matched to a gene: 5. This CDR3 has 16 amino acids. From germline, CDR1 is MGHRA and CDR2 YSYEKL.

This clone was detected a few times. The chain couples TRBV4-1 to TRBJ2-2; possible D gene TRBD1, 6 bases. The V gene lost 2 bases and the J gene lost 4 bases, with 8 bases spanning the gap. The CDR3 length is 14 residues. Looked up from germline, CDR1 is MGHRA and CDR2 is YSYEKL. CDR3 in amino acids: CASSQRGSTGELFF. The CDR3 nucleotides read TGCGCCAGCAGCCAAAGGGGGAGCACCGGGGAGCTGTTTTTT.

The rearrangement joins TRBV30 to TRBJ1-3; unclear D gene. The CDR3 sequence is 12 residues long. V was cut by 4 bases and J by 3 bases, with 7 bases left in between. Germline V gene data show CDR1 as GTSNPN and CDR2 as SVGIG (reference sequence). Here the CDR3 DNA reads TGTGCCTGGACGTCTAGTGGAAACACCATATATTTT. Residues: CAWTSSGNTIYF.

V usage is TRBV6-2 or TRBV6-3 and J usage is TRBJ2-3; no firm D call. Trimming cost V 5 bases and J 0 bases, with 6 bases left between them. The CDR3 is 13 amino acids. CDR1 and CDR2 (germline): MNHEY, SVGEGT. CDR3 DNA sequence: TGTGCCAGCAGTACTATTAGCACAGATACGCAGTATTTT. This encodes CASSTISTDTQYF.

In its sample, this clone was seen a few times. J is TRBJ1-6 and V is TRBV7-9; 9 bases align to TRBD1. The germline V gene has CDR1 SEHNR and CDR2 FQNEAQ (reference sequence). Germline trimming cut 5 bases from V and 10 bases from J; bases unmatched to any gene: 9. The CDR3 is 15 amino acids. Here the CDR3 DNA reads TGTGCCAGCAGCCCATCCGGGACAGGGAGATCACCCCTCCACTTT. Its translation: CASSPSGTGRSPLHF. Full variable domain (rest looked up from reference TRBV7-9 and TRBJ1-6): DTGVSQNPRHKITKRGQNVTFRCDPISEHNRLYWYRQTLGQGPEFLTYFQNEAQLEKSRLLSDRFSAERPKGSFSTLEIQRTEQGDSAMYLCASSPSGTGRSPLHFGNGTRLTVT.

V is TRBV6-5 and J is TRBJ1-1; D may be TRBD1 (5 bases). In germline, CDR1 is MNHEY, CDR2 SVGAGI. Trimming took 6 bases from V and 0 from J, leaving 8 bases between them. CDR3 length equals 13 residues. CDR3 nucleotides: TGTGCCAGCAGCCAGGGCGTGAACACTGAAGCTTTCTTT. Its translation is CASSQGVNTEAFF.

The chain is built from TRBV10-3 and TRBJ2-3, with TRBD2 matching 13 bases. Per the germline V gene, CDR1 is ENHRY and CDR2 is SYGVKD. The CDR3 extends over 20 amino acids. V was pared by 8 bases and J by 0 bases, with 17 bases of the junction left unmatched. Here the CDR3 reads CAISKGKTGLAGASTDTQYF. The DNA of the CDR3 is TGTGCCATCTCGAAGGGCAAAACAGGACTAGCGGGAGCTAGCACAGATACGCAGTATTTT.

This chain joins TRBV19 and TRBJ2-1, with 8 bases lining up with TRBD1. After removal of 0 bases from V and 4 bases from J, the junction contained 5 bases not matched to a gene. Germline V gives CDR1 LNHDA, CDR2 SQIVND (reference sequence). The CDR3 runs to 16 residues. The CDR3 nucleotides read TGTGCCAGTAGTATAGATCGACAGGGGATATACAATGAGCAGTTCTTC. Translated: CASSIDRQGIYNEQFF.

This chain uses TRBV5-1 with TRBJ2-3; 7 nucleotides align to TRBD2. The CDR3 spans 18 residues. The junction had 18 bases not matched to a gene; V was cut back by 3 bases and J by 5 bases. Per the germline V gene, CDR1 is SGHRS and CDR2 is YFSETQ. CDR3 region: CASSWGGWSSGEEDTQYF. The DNA of the CDR3 is TGCGCCAGCAGCTGGGGAGGTTGGTCTAGCGGCGAAGAAGATACGCAGTATTTT.

The chain uses TRBV3-1 (or the pseudogene TRBV3-2) and TRBJ2-3; 8 bases fit TRBD2. Germline V gene data show CDR1 as LGHDT and CDR2 as YNNKEL (reference sequence). The J segment lost 2 bases and the V segment lost 4 bases, leaving 5 bases of the junction unmatched. The CDR3 sequence is 15 residues long. CDR3 nucleotides: TGTGCCAGCAGCCTCATAGCGGGGACCACAGATACGCAGTATTTT. Its translation: CASSLIAGTTDTQYF.

The chain uses TRBV28 and TRBJ1-4; 12 nucleotides align to TRBD1. Unmatched junction bases numbered 11, after V lost 6 bases and J lost 9 bases. The CDR3 has 16 amino acids. The germline CDR1 and CDR2 sequences are MDHEN and SYDVKM. This CDR3 is CASSTASGTGGQKLFF. For the CDR3, the DNA is TGTGCCAGCAGCACCGCCTCCGGGACAGGGGGCCAAAAACTGTTTTTT.

The chain carries TRBV4-1 and TRBJ2-7; 9 nucleotides agree with TRBD2. The germline gives CDR1 MGHRA, CDR2 YSYEKL. The V segment lost 1 base and the J segment 1 base; nucleotides outside the gene matches: 5. The CDR3 has 16 residues. CDR3 nucleotides: TGCGCCAGCAGCCAAGGTCCGCTAGCGGGGTCCTACGAGCAGTACTTC. This sequence encodes CASSQGPLAGSYEQYF.

The chain uses TRBV4-1 and TRBJ2-2, with 8 bases fitting TRBD1. CDR1 MGHRA and CDR2 YSYEKL come from the germline V gene. The CDR3 has 16 residues. The trim removed 1 base at V and 4 bases at J, leaving 5 bases unmatched. The CDR3 here is CASSQVQGGGTGELFF. The CDR3 DNA reads TGCGCCAGCAGCCAAGTACAGGGGGGTGGCACCGGGGAGCTGTTTTTT.

V gene TRBV25-1 combines with J gene TRBJ1-5, with D perhaps TRBD1 (6 bases). Germline CDR1 reads MGHDK; CDR2 reads SYGVNS. The CDR3 sequence is 14 residues long. V was shortened by 2 bases and J by 4 bases, with 9 bases between the two germline ends. The CDR3 loop is CASSETGSNQPQHF. CDR3 DNA: TGTGCCAGCAGTGAAACAGGGTCAAATCAGCCCCAGCATTTT.

The chain uses TRBV10-3 and TRBJ2-6; 10 nucleotides agree with TRBD1. V dropped 4 bases and J dropped 2; count of bases not matched to a gene: 5. Germline loops: CDR1 ENHRY, CDR2 SYGVKD. The CDR3 is made up of 17 amino acids. The CDR3, as DNA: TGTGCCATCAGTGGCGGGACAGGGGCAACTGGGGCCAACGTCCTGACTTTC. Its protein is CAISGGTGATGANVLTF.

The sample holds a few counts of this clone. The chain links TRBV19 to TRBJ1-1; D possibly corresponds to TRBD1 (6 bases). Germline values: CDR1 LNHDA, CDR2 SQIVND (reference sequence). The V gene lost 3 bases and the J gene lost 1 base, with 9 bases spanning the gap. The CDR3 runs 14 residues. The CDR3, as DNA: TGTGCCAGTAGTATTAAAGGGGGGAACACTGAAGCTTTCTTT. Translating gives CASSIKGGNTEAFF.

The genes are TRBV7-9 and TRBJ2-7, with D perhaps TRBD1 (6 bases). The V and J ends lost 5 bases and 6 bases respectively, with 14 bases between them. The CDR3 is 13 residues long. The germline CDR1 and CDR2 sequences are SEHNR and FQNEAQ (reference sequence). In DNA form, the CDR3 reads TGTGCCAGCAGCCTCCTACAGGGTTCCGAGCAGTACTTC. It is translated as CASSLLQGSEQYF.

This chain uses TRBV6-5 with TRBJ1-1, with a tentative D call TRBD1 (5 bases). Trimming took 1 base from V and 6 from J, leaving 12 bases between them. Germline values: CDR1 MNHEY, CDR2 SVGAGI. CDR3 length: 14 residues. CDR3 loop: CASSYLGGMAEAFF. The CDR3 DNA reads TGTGCCAGCAGTTACTTGGGGGGGATGGCTGAAGCTTTCTTT.

The chain employs TRBV6-1 and TRBJ1-1; 9 bases fit TRBD1. This CDR3 has 15 amino acids. Trimming took 3 bases from V and 1 from J; bases not matched to a gene: 3. In germline, CDR1 is MNHNS, CDR2 SASEGT. The CDR3 protein is CASSDNRGQNTEAFF. For the CDR3, the DNA is TGTGCCAGCAGTGATAACAGGGGGCAGAACACTGAAGCTTTCTTT.

The gene calls are TRBV27 and TRBJ2-4, with 9 bases identical to TRBD1. CDR1 MNHEY and CDR2 SMNVEV come from the germline V gene (reference sequence). This CDR3 region has 15 residues. V shed 4 bases, J shed 8 bases, and the junction held 9 bases outside the gene matches. Written as DNA, the CDR3 is TGTGCCAGCAGTTCAAGGACAGGGGACCCATACATTCAGTACTTC. This codes for CASSSRTGDPYIQYF.

The chain employs TRBV6-5 and TRBJ1-5; TRBD1 matches 11 bases. Germline CDR1 is MNHEY and CDR2 is SVGAGI. Losses at the gene ends were 8 bases for V and 6 bases for J; bases not matched to a gene: 6. CDR3 length: 14 residues. The CDR3 loop is CASGGQGVGQPQHF. The DNA of the CDR3 is TGTGCCAGCGGGGGACAGGGGGTAGGTCAGCCCCAGCATTTT.

The CDR3 sequence is CASSFTGETQYF. The CDR3 DNA reads as TGTGCCAGCAGTTTTACGGGAGAGACCCAGTACTTC. The rearrangement joins TRBV28 to TRBJ2-5; D gene uncertain. Germline V gene lookup returns CDR1 MDHEN and CDR2 SYDVKM. Trimming pared 3 bases from V and 4 bases from J, leaving 6 bases between. This CDR3 has 12 amino acids.

This clone has only one observation. Within the sample, other DNA sequences also encode this same CDR3. CDR3: CASSLGQNYGYTF. CDR3 in DNA: TGTGCCAGCAGTTTAGGGCAGAACTATGGCTACACCTTC. V usage is TRBV27 and J usage is TRBJ1-2; D is uncertain. V was cut by 2 bases and J by 2 bases, with 6 bases left in between. CDR3 length equals 13 residues. The V gene's germline CDR1 is MNHEY and CDR2 SMNVEV (reference sequence).

This clone was seen more than once but under ten times. The rearrangement links TRBV24-1 to TRBJ2-1; D perhaps matches TRBD2 (6 bases). The length of the CDR3 is 16 residues. Germline V gene data show CDR1 as KGHDR and CDR2 as SFDVKD. V lost 0 bases to trimming and J lost 4 bases, with 12 bases between them. The CDR3 spells CATSDLLTSSYNEQFF. Here the CDR3 DNA reads TGTGCCACCAGTGATTTGTTGACTAGTTCTTACAATGAGCAGTTCTTC.